The rows below give T cell receptor beta chains drawn from one sample of a study of cytomegalovirus exposure and HLA in healthy donors. This table comes from immunoSEQ multiplex PCR, and its TCRdb copy is limited to in-frame clones, with some not included. The data contain 97,000 or so clones, just under 95% of them singletons. Source material: PBMCs. The source is a woman aged 18-30 years in good health and CMV-seronegative. The conserved cysteine and the conserved F or W are not part of the CDR3 here. D genes are given only for firm matches.

j_call v_call d_call cdr3_length cdr3_aa
TRBJ2-1 TRBV4-3 TRBD1 14 ASSQITGGSYNEQF
TRBJ2-1 TRBV10-3 . 14 AISESRGAGRNEQF
TRBJ2-3 TRBV7-8 . 13 ASSYRTGITDTQY
TRBJ1-2 TRBV7-3 TRBD1 12 ASSPVGDSYGYT
TRBJ1-2 TRBV4-1 TRBD1 14 ASSQSPQGINYGYT
TRBJ1-4 TRBV18 . 13 ASSPQGQPNEKLF
TRBJ2-7 TRBV6-1 . 11 ASGDLSSYEQY
TRBJ2-3 TRBV2 TRBD2 14 ASSEWLAGVADTQY
TRBJ2-7 TRBV11-1 TRBD2 10 ATSRGDHEQY
TRBJ1-1 TRBV10-3 . 11 AAEGETNTEAF
TRBJ2-5 TRBV4-1 . 13 ASSQERGWQETQY
TRBJ1-1 TRBV19 TRBD1 12 ASSITGASTEAF
TRBJ2-7 TRBV14 . 13 ASSQEPGSGYEQY
TRBJ1-2 TRBV6-5 TRBD1 12 ASSLGTANYGYT
. TRBV2 TRBD1 13 ASSGTTGGGYEQY
TRBJ1-5 TRBV29-1 . 9 SVPYNQPQH
TRBJ2-7 TRBV7-9 . 12 ASSKQGISYEQY
TRBJ2-5 TRBV7-3 TRBD1 13 ASSSTGDWVGTQY
TRBJ2-3 TRBV7-7 . 13 ASSLAGRDTDTQY
TRBJ2-5 TRBV4-1 . 15 ASSQDSASRLLGTQY
TRBJ1-5 TRBV10-1 TRBD1 17 ASSEGWARGIIYHQPQH
TRBJ1-5 TRBV27 . 12 ASSLVRSNQPQH
TRBJ1-3 TRBV5-6 TRBD1 11 ATLRQGRNTIY
TRBJ2-7 TRBV6-5 . 10 ASTLGGGEQY
TRBJ1-4 TRBV5-1 TRBD1 12 ASSHGQGEEKLF
TRBJ2-3 TRBV7-9 TRBD2 13 ASISTSGGPDTQY
TRBJ1-2 TRBV5-6 TRBD1 12 ASELTGGNYGYT
TRBJ2-1 TRBV29-1 TRBD2 12 SVRSGSDWNEQF
TRBJ2-5 TRBV9 TRBD2 14 ASSAGTSGEQETQY
TRBJ2-7 TRBV19 . 13 ASSDRQVQSYEQY
TRBJ2-3 TRBV21-1 . 15 ATPKGVDRGVTDTQY
TRBJ2-3 TRBV10-3 . 15 AISELGGGTSTDTQY
TRBJ1-1 TRBV4-1 TRBD1 13 ASSQDRGRVAEAF
TRBJ2-5 TRBV18 . 13 ASSTQTRPEETQY
TRBJ2-2 TRBV4-3 TRBD2 14 ASSQDGTSDTGELF
TRBJ1-2 TRBV6-4 . 8 AKEPYGYT
TRBJ2-3 TRBV9 TRBD2 18 ASSARPGLAGAEGTDTQY
TRBJ1-3 TRBV9 . 11 ASSVHSGNTIY
TRBJ2-7 TRBV5-1 . 11 ASSLGAAYEQY
TRBJ2-5 TRBV7-9 TRBD1 13 ASSLFGTGKETQY
TRBJ2-7 TRBV19 TRBD2 13 ASSLGLAGFYEQY
TRBJ1-1 TRBV7-9 TRBD1 13 ASSAEGALNTEAF
TRBJ2-3 TRBV2 TRBD1 12 ASRTGGGTDTQY
TRBJ1-4 TRBV30 TRBD1 15 AWRQGGAFATNEKLF
TRBJ1-3 TRBV9 . 12 ASSVGSGRNTIY
TRBJ2-7 TRBV4-2 TRBD2 13 ASSQGQAGAYEQY
TRBJ1-2 TRBV5-6 . 9 ASSLESGVT
TRBJ1-6 TRBV4-2 TRBD1 14 ASSLPGQGINSPLH
TRBJ2-7 TRBV7-9 TRBD1 13 ASSLQRQGADEQY
TRBJ1-2 TRBV10-1 . 11 ASSESCRDGYT
TRBJ2-7 TRBV10-3 TRBD1 12 AISGTGGVYEQY
TRBJ2-7 TRBV28 TRBD2 13 ASSTRSSAGGEQY
TRBJ1-4 TRBV4-1 . 14 ASSPGGQPGNEKLF